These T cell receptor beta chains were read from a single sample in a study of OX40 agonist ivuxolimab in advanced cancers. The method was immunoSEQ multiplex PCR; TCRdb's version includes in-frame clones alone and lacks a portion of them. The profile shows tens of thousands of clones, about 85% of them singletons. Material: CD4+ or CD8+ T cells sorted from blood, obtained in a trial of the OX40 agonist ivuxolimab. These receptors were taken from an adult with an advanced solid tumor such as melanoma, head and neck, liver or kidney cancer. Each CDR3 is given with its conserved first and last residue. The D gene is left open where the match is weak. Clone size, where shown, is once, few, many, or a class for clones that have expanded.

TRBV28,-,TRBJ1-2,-,TGTGCCAGCAGTTTAGGGCCGGGGAGGTATGGCTACACCTTC,CASSLGPGRYGYTF
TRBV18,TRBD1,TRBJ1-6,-,TGTGCCAGCTCACTTGGACAGGGTGAGAATTCACCCCTCCACTTT,CASSLGQGENSPLHF
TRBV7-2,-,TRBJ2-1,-,TGTGCCAGCAGCTTAGCCAGGGGGGAGACCGGTGAGCAGTTCTTC,CASSLARGETGEQFF
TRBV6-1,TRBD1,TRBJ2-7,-,TGTGCCAGCAGTGAACAGGGGGCAGCCGAGCAGTACTTC,CASSEQGAAEQYF
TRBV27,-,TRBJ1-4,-,TGTGCCAGCAGTTCTAGTAATGAAAAACTGTTTTTT,CASSSSNEKLFF
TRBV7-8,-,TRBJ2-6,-,TGTGCCAGCAGCGGATACAGGGACCCCTCTGGGGCCAACGTCCTGACTTTC,CASSGYRDPSGANVLTF
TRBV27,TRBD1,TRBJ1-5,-,TGTGCCAGCAGTTTTGGACAGGGGGCCTCACAGCCCCAGCATTTT,CASSFGQGASQPQHF
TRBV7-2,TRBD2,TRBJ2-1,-,TGTGCCAGCAGCTTAGAGGCTAGCGGGGGCTACAATGAGCAGTTCTTC,CASSLEASGGYNEQFF
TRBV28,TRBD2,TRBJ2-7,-,TGTGCCAGCAGGTTACTGGGGACTAGCGGGCCCCTCTACGAGCAGTACTTC,CASRLLGTSGPLYEQYF
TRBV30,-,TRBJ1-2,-,TGTGCCTGGAGCCGGGGCAGGGACCACTATGGCTACACCTTC,CAWSRGRDHYGYTF
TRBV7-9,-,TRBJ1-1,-,TGTGCCAGCAGCCCGCCCCCCCGGGGGGGGAGCACTGAAGCTTTCTTT,CASSPPPRGGSTEAFF
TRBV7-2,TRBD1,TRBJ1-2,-,TGTGCCAGCAGCTTAACCAGGACAGGGAGCGGCTACACCTTC,CASSLTRTGSGYTF
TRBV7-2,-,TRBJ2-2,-,TGTGCCAGCAGCTTGACAGCGAACACCGGGGAGCTGTTTTTT,CASSLTANTGELFF
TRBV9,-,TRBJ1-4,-,TGTGCCAGCAGCGTAGATGAGGAAAAACTGTTTTTT,CASSVDEEKLFF
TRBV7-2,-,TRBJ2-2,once,TGTGCCAGCAGCCCTAGGACGGCCTCACCGACCGGGGAGCTGTTTTTT,CASSPRTASPTGELFF